This T cell receptor (beta chain) was retrieved from a study of cytomegalovirus exposure and HLA in healthy donors. As concerns this clone: The antigen remains unidentified.

Study-wide results and caveats: Many donors shared some public TCRs, even though most TCR sequences were rare. Using the classifier, cytomegalovirus status was reportedly diagnosed with high specificity and sensitivity.

CDR3 length: 13 residues. Looked up from germline, CDR1 is SGHTA and CDR2 is FQGNSA. J gave up 8 bases and V 7 bases, and 5 bases lay outside the gene matches. TCRdb's table, derived via immunoSEQ multiplex PCR, lists solely in-frame clones and lacks some. Of 150,000 or so clones detected, 85% appear once; the ten largest clones hold 2% to 2.5%. This sequence joins TRBV7-2 and TRBJ2-1; 10 bases align to TRBD1. Sequenced material: PBMCs. This TCR was recovered from a man younger than 45 in good health and CMV-seropositive. CDR3 sequence (DNA): TGTGCCAGCATCCGACAGGGGGCGGATGAGCAGTTCTTC. Protein product: CASIRQGADEQFF. Using reference TRBV7-2 and TRBJ2-1 for the parts outside the CDR3, the full variable domain is GAGVSQSPSNKVTEKGKDVELRCDPISGHTALYWYRQSLGQGLEFLIYFQGNSAPDKSGLPSDRFSAERTGGSVSTLTIQRTQQEDSAVYLCASIRQGADEQFFGPGTRLTVL.